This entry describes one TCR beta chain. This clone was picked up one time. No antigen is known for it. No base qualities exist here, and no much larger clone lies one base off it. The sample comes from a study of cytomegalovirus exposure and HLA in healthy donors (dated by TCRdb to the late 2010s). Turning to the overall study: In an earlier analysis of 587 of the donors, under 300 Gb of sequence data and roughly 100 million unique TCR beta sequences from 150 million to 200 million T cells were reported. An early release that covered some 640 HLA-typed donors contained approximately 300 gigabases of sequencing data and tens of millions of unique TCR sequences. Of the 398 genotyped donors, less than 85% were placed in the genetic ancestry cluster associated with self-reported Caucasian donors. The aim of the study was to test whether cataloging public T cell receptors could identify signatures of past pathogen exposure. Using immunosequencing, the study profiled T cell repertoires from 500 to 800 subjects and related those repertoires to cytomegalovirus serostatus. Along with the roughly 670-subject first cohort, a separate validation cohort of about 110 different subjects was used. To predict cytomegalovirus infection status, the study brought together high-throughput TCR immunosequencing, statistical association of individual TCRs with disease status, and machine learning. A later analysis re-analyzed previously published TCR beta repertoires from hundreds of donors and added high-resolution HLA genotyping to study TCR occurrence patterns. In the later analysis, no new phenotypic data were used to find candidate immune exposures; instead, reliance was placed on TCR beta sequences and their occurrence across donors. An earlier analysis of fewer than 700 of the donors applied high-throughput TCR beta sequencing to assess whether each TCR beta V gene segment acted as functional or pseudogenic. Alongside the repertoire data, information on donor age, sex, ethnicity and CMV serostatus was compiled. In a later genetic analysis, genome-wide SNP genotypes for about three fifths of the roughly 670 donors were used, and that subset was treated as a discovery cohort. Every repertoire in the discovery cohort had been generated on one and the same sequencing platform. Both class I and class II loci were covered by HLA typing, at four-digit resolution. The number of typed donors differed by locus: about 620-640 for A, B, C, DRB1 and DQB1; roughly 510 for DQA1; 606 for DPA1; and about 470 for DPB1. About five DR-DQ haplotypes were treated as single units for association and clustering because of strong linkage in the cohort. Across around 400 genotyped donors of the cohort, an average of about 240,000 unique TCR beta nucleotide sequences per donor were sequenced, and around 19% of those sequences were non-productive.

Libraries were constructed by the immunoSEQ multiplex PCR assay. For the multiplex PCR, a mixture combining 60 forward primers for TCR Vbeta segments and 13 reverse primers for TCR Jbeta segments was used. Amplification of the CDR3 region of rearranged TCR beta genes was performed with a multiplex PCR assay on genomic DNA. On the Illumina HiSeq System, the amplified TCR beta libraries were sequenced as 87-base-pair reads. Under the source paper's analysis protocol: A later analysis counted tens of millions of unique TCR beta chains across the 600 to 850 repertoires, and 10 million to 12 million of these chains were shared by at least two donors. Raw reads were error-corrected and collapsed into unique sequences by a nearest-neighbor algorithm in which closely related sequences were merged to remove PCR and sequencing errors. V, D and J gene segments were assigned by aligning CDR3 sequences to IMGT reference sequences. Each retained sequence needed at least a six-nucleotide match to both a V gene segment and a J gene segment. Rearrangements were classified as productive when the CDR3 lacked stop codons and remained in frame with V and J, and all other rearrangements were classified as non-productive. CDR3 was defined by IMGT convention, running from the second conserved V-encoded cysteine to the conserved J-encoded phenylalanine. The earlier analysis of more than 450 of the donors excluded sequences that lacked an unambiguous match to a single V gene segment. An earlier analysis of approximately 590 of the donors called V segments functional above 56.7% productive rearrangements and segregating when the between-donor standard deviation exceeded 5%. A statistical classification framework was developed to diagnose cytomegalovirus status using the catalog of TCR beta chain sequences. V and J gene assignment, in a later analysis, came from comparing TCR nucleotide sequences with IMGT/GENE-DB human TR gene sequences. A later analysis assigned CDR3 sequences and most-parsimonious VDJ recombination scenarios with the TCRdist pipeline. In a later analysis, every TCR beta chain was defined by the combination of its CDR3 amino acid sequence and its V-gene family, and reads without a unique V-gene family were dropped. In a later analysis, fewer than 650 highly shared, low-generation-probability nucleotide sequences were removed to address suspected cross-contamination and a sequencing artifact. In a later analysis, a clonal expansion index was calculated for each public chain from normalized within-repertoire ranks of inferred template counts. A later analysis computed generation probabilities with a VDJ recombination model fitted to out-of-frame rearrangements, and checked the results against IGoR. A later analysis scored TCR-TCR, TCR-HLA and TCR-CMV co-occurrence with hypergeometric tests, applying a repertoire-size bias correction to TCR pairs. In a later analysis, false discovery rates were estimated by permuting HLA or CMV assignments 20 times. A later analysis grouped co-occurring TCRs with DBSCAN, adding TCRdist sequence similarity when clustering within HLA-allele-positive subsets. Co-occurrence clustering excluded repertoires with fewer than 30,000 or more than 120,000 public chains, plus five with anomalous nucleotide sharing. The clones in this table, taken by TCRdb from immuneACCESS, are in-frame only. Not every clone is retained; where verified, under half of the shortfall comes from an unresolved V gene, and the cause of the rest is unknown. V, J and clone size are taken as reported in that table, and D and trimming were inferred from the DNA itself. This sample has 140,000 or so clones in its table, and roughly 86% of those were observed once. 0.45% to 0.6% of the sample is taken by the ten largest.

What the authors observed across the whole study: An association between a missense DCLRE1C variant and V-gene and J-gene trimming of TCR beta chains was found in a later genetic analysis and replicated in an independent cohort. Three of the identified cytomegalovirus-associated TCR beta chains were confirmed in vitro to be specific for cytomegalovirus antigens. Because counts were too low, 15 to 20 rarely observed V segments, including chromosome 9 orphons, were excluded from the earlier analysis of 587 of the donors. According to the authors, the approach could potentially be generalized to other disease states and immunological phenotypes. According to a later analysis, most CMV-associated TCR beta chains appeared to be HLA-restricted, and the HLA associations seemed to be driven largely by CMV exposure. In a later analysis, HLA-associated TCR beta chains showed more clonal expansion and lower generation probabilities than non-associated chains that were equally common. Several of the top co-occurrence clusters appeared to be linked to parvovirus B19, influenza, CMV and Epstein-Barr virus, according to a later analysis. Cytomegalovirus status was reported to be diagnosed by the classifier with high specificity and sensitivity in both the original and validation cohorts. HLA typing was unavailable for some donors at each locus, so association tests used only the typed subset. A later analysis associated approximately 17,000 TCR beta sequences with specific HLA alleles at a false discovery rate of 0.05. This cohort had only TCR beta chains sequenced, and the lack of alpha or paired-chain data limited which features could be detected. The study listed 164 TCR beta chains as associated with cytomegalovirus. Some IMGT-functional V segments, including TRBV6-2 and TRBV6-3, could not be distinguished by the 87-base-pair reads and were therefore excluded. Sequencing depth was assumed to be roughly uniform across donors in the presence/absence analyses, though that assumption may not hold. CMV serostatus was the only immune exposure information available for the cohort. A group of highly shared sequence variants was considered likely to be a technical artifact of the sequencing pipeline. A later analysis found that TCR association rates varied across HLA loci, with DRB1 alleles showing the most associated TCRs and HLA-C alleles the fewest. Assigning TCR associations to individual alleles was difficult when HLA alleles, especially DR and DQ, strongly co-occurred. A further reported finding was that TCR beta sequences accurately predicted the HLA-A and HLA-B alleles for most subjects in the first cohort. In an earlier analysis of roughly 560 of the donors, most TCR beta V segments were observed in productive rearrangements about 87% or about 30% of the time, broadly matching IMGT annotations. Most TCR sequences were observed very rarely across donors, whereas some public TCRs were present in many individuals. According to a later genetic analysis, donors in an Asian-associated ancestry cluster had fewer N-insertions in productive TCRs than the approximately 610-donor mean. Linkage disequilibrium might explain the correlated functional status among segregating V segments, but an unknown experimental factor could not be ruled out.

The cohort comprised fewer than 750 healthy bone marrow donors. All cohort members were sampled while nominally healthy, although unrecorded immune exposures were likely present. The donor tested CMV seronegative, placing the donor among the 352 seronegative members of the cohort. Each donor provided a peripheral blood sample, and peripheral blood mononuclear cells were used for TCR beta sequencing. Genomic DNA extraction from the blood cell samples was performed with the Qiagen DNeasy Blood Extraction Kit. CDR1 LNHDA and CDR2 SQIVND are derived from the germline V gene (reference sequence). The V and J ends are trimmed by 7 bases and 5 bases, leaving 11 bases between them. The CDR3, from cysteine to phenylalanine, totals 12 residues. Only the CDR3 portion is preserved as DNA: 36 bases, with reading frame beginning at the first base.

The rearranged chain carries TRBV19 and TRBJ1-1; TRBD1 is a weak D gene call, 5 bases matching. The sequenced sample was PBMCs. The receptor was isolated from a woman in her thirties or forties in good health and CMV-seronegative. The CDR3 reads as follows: CASIGGVTEAFF. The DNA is TGTGCCAGTATCGGGGGAGTGACTGAAGCTTTCTTT. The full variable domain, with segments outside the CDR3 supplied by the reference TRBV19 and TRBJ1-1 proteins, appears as DGGITQSPKYLFRKEGQNVTLSCEQNLNHDAMYWYRQDPGQGLRLIYYSQIVNDFQKGDIAEGYSVSREKKESFPLTVTSAQKNPTAFYLCASIGGVTEAFFGQGTRLTVV.